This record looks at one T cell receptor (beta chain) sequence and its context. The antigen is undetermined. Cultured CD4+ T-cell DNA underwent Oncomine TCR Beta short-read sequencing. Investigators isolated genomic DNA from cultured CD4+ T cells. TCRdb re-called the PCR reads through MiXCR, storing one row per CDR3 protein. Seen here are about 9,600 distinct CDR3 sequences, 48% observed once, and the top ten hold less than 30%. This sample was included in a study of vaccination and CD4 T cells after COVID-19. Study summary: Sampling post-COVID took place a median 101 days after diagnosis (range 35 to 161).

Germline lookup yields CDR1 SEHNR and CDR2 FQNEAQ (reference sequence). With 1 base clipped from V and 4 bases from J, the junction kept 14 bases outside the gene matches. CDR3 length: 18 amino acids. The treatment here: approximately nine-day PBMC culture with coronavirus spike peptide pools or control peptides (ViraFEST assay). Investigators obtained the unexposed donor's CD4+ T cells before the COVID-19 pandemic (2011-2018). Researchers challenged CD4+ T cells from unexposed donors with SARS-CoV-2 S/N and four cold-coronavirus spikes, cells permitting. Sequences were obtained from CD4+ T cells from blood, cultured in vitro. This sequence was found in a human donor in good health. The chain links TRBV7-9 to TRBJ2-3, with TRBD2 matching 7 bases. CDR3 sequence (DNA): TGTGCCAGCAGCTTAGGAGCGGGAAGACCCCCTTTCGCAGATACGCAGTATTTT. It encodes CASSLGAGRPPFADTQYF. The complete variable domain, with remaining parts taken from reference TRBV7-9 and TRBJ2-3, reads DTGVSQNPRHKITKRGQNVTFRCDPISEHNRLYWYRQTLGQGPEFLTYFQNEAQLEKSRLLSDRFSAERPKGSFSTLEIQRTEQGDSAMYLCASSLGAGRPPFADTQYFGPGTRLTVL.